This record looks at one TCR beta chain sequence and its context. Its cognate antigen is unknown. This sample was taken from a study of T cell repertoires in cytomegalovirus infection. Whole-study context: The study used recently identified HLA-C-restricted and well-studied HLA-B-restricted CMV epitopes. CMV infection together with matching HLA type was indicated by public TCR beta signatures. Points from the study as a whole: It was HLA-C-restricted CMV-specific TCR beta clonotypes that dominated the response ex vivo. Cumulative frequency of public TCR beta families picked out carriers of CMV plus the relevant HLA.

V gave up 5 bases and J gave up 2 bases, with 8 bases separating them. CDR1 and CDR2 from the germline V gene are MNHEY and SMNVEV (reference sequence). This CDR3 has 13 residues. TCRdb ran MiXCR on the reads and lists one entry per CDR3 protein. The sample records about 920,000 distinct CDR3 sequences, approximately 33% being singletons. The specimen comprised cultured CD8+ T cells from PBMCs, sampled from culture after CMV antigen stimulation. This sequence originates from a human donor in good health (CMV status not recorded). Some clones in this sample may be carry-over from other donors' samples. The chain links TRBV27 to TRBJ2-3, with D tentatively TRBD1 (5 bases). The CDR3 protein is CASSQGDTDTQYF. CDR3 bases: TGTGCCAGCAGTCAGGGCGACACAGATACGCAGTATTTT.